These 24 T cell receptor beta chains originate from one sample sequenced in a study of OX40 agonist ivuxolimab in advanced cancers. The repertoire was sequenced with immunoSEQ multiplex PCR; TCRdb's copy has only in-frame clones and lacks some. The table lists about 48,000 clones, 75% to 85% of them singletons, with 1.5% to 2% in the top ten. The sequencing here drew on CD4+ or CD8+ T cells sorted from blood, taken in a trial of the OX40 agonist ivuxolimab. All receptors derive from an adult with an advanced solid tumor such as melanoma, head and neck, liver or kidney cancer.

The chain recombines TRBV6-5 with TRBJ2-2; D is perhaps TRBD1 or TRBD2 (7 bases each). The length of the CDR3 is 15 residues. V gave up 6 bases and J gave up 10 bases, with 21 bases separating them. Per germline, CDR1 MNHEY and CDR2 SVGAGI. The CDR3 reads CASSFAGGVRVELFF. Here the CDR3 DNA reads TGTGCCAGCAGCTTCGCAGGGGGGGTGAGGGTGGAGCTGTTTTTT.

The count of this clone is one. The V call is TRBV30, the J call TRBJ1-1; 10 nucleotides align to TRBD1. Germline V gives CDR1 GTSNPN, CDR2 SVGIG (reference sequence). The ends lost 5 bases at V and 4 bases at J; junction bases unmatched: 1. This CDR3 spans 12 amino acids. DNA for the CDR3: TGTGCCTGGGGACAGGGGGTCACTGAAGCTTTCTTT. It encodes CAWGQGVTEAFF.

V usage is TRBV2 and J usage is TRBJ2-7; 10 bases map to TRBD1. V trimming: 4 bases; J trimming: 3 bases; junction bases outside the gene matches: 12. CDR1 SNHLY and CDR2 FYNNEI come from the germline V gene. This CDR3 has 17 residues. This chain's CDR3 is CASSAGTGEFPYYEQYF. The CDR3 DNA is TGTGCCAGCAGTGCTGGGACAGGGGAATTTCCCTACTACGAGCAGTACTTC.

The chain recombines TRBV4-2 with TRBJ2-3; D unclear. The CDR3 is 16 residues long. The V end lost 4 bases, the J end lost 6 bases, and 20 bases lay between the germline ends. Germline values: CDR1 LGHNA, CDR2 YNFKEQ. CDR3 nucleotide sequence: TGTGCCAGCAGCCCTGCGGCTCTCTCTCGGATGGATACGCAGTATTTT. Encoded protein: CASSPAALSRMDTQYF.

The chain recombines TRBV7-6 with TRBJ1-3; a weak D match, TRBD1 (5 bases). The germline V gene encodes CDR1 SGHVS and CDR2 FNYEAQ. CDR3 length: 14 amino acids. V lost 1 base, J lost 6 bases, and 10 bases lay in between. CDR3 nucleotides: TGTGCCAGCAGCTTAGATTCGGGGGAAAACACCATATATTTT. Encoded protein: CASSLDSGENTIYF.

This clone was seen just once. This chain links TRBV6-5 with TRBJ2-1, with a weak D call TRBD2 (6 bases). This CDR3 is 12 amino acids long. The germline V gene has CDR1 MNHEY and CDR2 SVGAGI. Trimming left V 4 bases short and J 8 bases short, with 9 bases between. CDR3 bases: TGTGCCAGCAGTTCGGGAGTCCATGAGCAGTTCTTC. It encodes CASSSGVHEQFF.

This chain links TRBV5-5 with TRBJ2-3; 10 bases align to TRBD1. V lost 5 bases to trimming and J lost 4 bases; unmatched junction nucleotides: 4. This CDR3 is built from 14 residues. Germline V CDR1 and CDR2: SGHKS, YYEKEE (reference sequence). The chain's CDR3 is CASSWTGGADTQYF. As DNA, the CDR3 is TGTGCCAGCAGTTGGACAGGGGGGGCAGATACGCAGTATTTT.

By share, this clone ranks as medium-sized. The chain joins TRBV18 to TRBJ2-6; 9 bases fit TRBD1. The germline CDR1 and CDR2 sequences are KGHSH and LQKENI. The CDR3 is made up of 17 amino acids. V lost 3 bases to trimming and J lost 2 bases; unmatched junction nucleotides: 5. The CDR3 DNA reads as TGTGCCAGCTCACCGGGACAGGGTGGCCCTGGGGCCAACGTCCTGACTTTC. This encodes CASSPGQGGPGANVLTF.

The chain is built from TRBV7-2 and TRBJ2-3, with 9 bases aligning to TRBD2. This CDR3 comprises 17 residues. In germline, CDR1 is SGHTA, CDR2 FQGNSA. V lost 0 bases to trimming and J lost 2 bases; unmatched junction nucleotides: 6. CDR3 DNA sequence: TGTGCCAGCAGCTTAGCGCGGGGGGGAGGGATCACAGATACGCAGTATTTT. This encodes CASSLARGGGITDTQYF.

V and J are TRBV11-2 and TRBJ2-5; D possibly matches TRBD1 or TRBD2 (5 bases each). This CDR3 spans 14 amino acids. Germline V lookup: CDR1 SGHAT, CDR2 FQNNGV. Trimming stripped 2 bases from V and 5 bases from J, with 12 bases between. Here the CDR3 DNA reads TGTGCCAGCAGCTTAAACGAGGGGATGGAGACCCAGTACTTC. Translating gives CASSLNEGMETQYF.

The chain employs TRBV11-1 and TRBJ2-3; TRBD1 aligns across 10 bases. Germline trimming cut 8 bases from V and 2 bases from J; bases unmatched to any gene: 10. The CDR3 runs to 16 residues. The germline gives CDR1 SGHAT, CDR2 FQDESV (reference sequence). DNA of the CDR3: TGTGCCAGCGGCTCCCCCGGGACAGGGGTCACAGATACGCAGTATTTT. Translated, it gives CASGSPGTGVTDTQYF.

This clone was seen more than once but under ten times. This chain joins TRBV6-1 and TRBJ1-2; 10 bases fit TRBD1. The CDR3 has 13 amino acids. The V gene end was trimmed by 3 bases and the J gene end by 7 bases; junction bases not matched to a gene: 2. Per the germline V gene, CDR1 is MNHNS and CDR2 is SASEGT. The CDR3 region has the DNA TGTGCCAGCAGTGATGGGACAGGGGCTGGCTACACCTTC. Its protein product is CASSDGTGAGYTF.

This clone was observed a handful of times. The CDR3 spells CASSSGTRIFYEQYF. The CDR3, as DNA: TGTGCCAGCAGCTCTGGGACTAGGATATTCTACGAGCAGTACTTC. This chain connects TRBV7-6 to TRBJ2-7; TRBD2 matches 8 bases. J lost 3 bases, V lost 4 bases, and 8 bases had no gene match. The CDR3 runs 15 residues. CDR1 and CDR2 from the germline V gene are SGHVS and FNYEAQ.

The chain employs TRBV10-3 and TRBJ2-1; tentatively, D is TRBD2 (6 bases). The V end was cut by 6 bases, the J end by 0 bases, with 12 bases between. This CDR3 has 15 residues. The germline V gene has CDR1 ENHRY and CDR2 SYGVKD. The CDR3 bases are TGTGCCATCAGGGCTAGCGTGGGCTCCTACAATGAGCAGTTCTTC. This encodes CAIRASVGSYNEQFF.

The genes are TRBV6-5 and TRBJ2-2; 12 bases map to TRBD2. The V and J ends lost 6 bases and 7 bases, in that order; junction bases with no gene match: 6. Germline lookup yields CDR1 MNHEY and CDR2 SVGAGI. This CDR3 is built from 15 residues. CDR3 sequence (DNA): TGTGCCAGCAGCTGGACTAGCGGGACGGGCGGGGAGCTGTTTTTT. It translates to CASSWTSGTGGELFF.

Remarks on this clone: Other DNA sequences in the sample encode the same CDR3. J is TRBJ2-3 and V is TRBV2; D could derive from TRBD1 or TRBD2 (5 bases each). This CDR3 has 13 amino acids. The V end was cut by 6 bases, the J end by 6 bases, with 13 bases between. CDR1 SNHLY and CDR2 FYNNEI come from the germline V gene. CDR3 in amino acids: CASRGTLFDTQYF. CDR3 in DNA: TGTGCCAGCAGGGGGACGTTATTCGATACGCAGTATTTT.

The CDR3 DNA is TGCGCCAGCAGCCAAAGCGAGGGTACGCAGTATTTT. Amino acids: CASSQSEGTQYF. The chain carries TRBV4-1 and TRBJ2-3, with D tentatively TRBD2 (5 bases). Germline V gene data show CDR1 as MGHRA and CDR2 as YSYEKL. The ends were cut back, 2 bases at V and 8 bases at J, with 8 bases in the middle. CDR3 length equals 12 residues.

V and J are TRBV20-1 and TRBJ2-3; D gene unclear. The V and J ends lost 6 bases and 0 bases respectively, with 4 bases between them. The CDR3 consists of 11 residues. Germline CDR1 reads DFQATT; CDR2 reads SNEGSKA (reference sequence). CDR3 coding DNA: TGCAGTGCGGCTAGCACAGATACGCAGTATTTT. This codes for CSAASTDTQYF.

A few counts support this clone. The chain combines TRBV5-1 with TRBJ2-2; D unclear. The germline gives CDR1 SGHRS, CDR2 YFSETQ. With 4 bases removed from V and 5 bases from J, the gap between germline ends came to 9 bases. The CDR3 has 13 amino acids. DNA of the CDR3: TGCGCCAGCAGCGCAGGAGATACCGGGGAGCTGTTTTTT. It codes for CASSAGDTGELFF.

This clone was counted between two and nine times. V and J are TRBV6-1 and TRBJ1-4; 7 bases agree with TRBD1. There are 13 residues in the CDR3. V was pared by 8 bases and J by 5 bases, with 5 bases of the junction left unmatched. Germline V gene data show CDR1 as MNHNS and CDR2 as SASEGT. CDR3 region: CASGWDRNEKLFF. CDR3 DNA sequence: TGTGCCAGCGGGTGGGACAGAAATGAAAAACTGTTTTTT.

This clone has a handful of counts. The gene calls are TRBV6-1 and TRBJ1-2; a weak D match, TRBD1 (6 bases). Germline CDR1 reads MNHNS; CDR2 reads SASEGT. The CDR3 length is 15 residues. The ends were cut back, 2 bases at V and 4 bases at J, with 14 bases in the middle. The CDR3 nucleotides are TGTGCCAGCAGTGAACCCCGAGGGGGAACCTATGGCTACACCTTC. It codes for CASSEPRGGTYGYTF.

This clone was observed once. The J gene is TRBJ2-7, the V gene TRBV5-1; TRBD2 aligns across 15 bases. Germline CDR1 SGHRS, CDR2 YFSETQ. The J segment lost 1 base and the V segment lost 4 bases, leaving 3 bases of the junction unmatched. The CDR3 is made up of 16 amino acids. DNA of the CDR3: TGCGCCAGCAGCGGGACTAGCGGGGGGCCATCCTACGAGCAGTACTTC. Translating it yields CASSGTSGGPSYEQYF.

The chain recombines TRBV5-4 with TRBJ2-2, with D perhaps TRBD1 (5 bases). The CDR3 runs to 16 residues. Germline loops: CDR1 SGHNT, CDR2 YYREEE (reference sequence). V was clipped by 3 bases and J by 1 base, with 13 bases between them. In DNA, the CDR3 is TGTGCCAGCAGCTCTAACGCCAGGGTGAACACCGGGGAGCTGTTTTTT. This translates into CASSSNARVNTGELFF.

The rearrangement links TRBV9 to TRBJ1-1; no firm D call. CDR1 is SGDLS and CDR2 is YYNGEE in the germline V gene. The CDR3 is 14 amino acids. The V end was cut by 2 bases, the J end by 1 base, with 9 bases between. The CDR3 sequence: CASSVRPTNTEAFF. For the CDR3, the DNA is TGTGCCAGCAGCGTCCGACCGACGAACACTGAAGCTTTCTTT.